Detailed here is one TCR beta chain. Its antigen is still unknown. Only in-frame clones appear in the TCRdb table, and some are missing; sequencing was by immunoSEQ multiplex PCR. The sample has around 16,000 clones, 65% to 70% seen once. These data are taken from a study of cytotoxic CD8 clonotypes in ibrutinib-treated CLL. As for the study in general: The cohort had 10 to 12 relapsed/refractory and around 14 treatment-naive patients, around 18 IGHV unmutated. Notes on the study in general: Baseline clonality, above age-matched healthy donor levels, tracked circulating CD8+ T-cell counts.

Germline V CDR1 and CDR2: LNHDA, SQIVND (reference sequence). V lost 5 bases and J lost 6; bases outside the gene matches: 7. The CDR3 spans 15 residues. The receptor comes from a human donor with chronic lymphocytic leukemia. Sequences were derived from PBMCs, sampled before ibrutinib treatment. The rearrangement joins TRBV19 to TRBJ1-2; 12 positions agree with TRBD1. CDR3 amino acids: CASSPQGQGAHGYTF. The CDR3 coding sequence is TGTGCCAGTAGTCCGCAGGGACAGGGGGCGCATGGCTACACCTTC. Full variable domain (rest looked up from reference TRBV19 and TRBJ1-2): DGGITQSPKYLFRKEGQNVTLSCEQNLNHDAMYWYRQDPGQGLRLIYYSQIVNDFQKGDIAEGYSVSREKKESFPLTVTSAQKNPTAFYLCASSPQGQGAHGYTFGSGTRLTVV.